Following are 14 T cell receptor beta chains from one sample sequenced in a study of blood T cell repertoires in COVID-19. Measured with immunoSEQ multiplex PCR; TCRdb has only the in-frame clones, and not every one. The repertoire holds around 140,000 clones, with about 89% as singletons. The material sequenced was peripheral blood. These receptors all stem from a man aged 45-65 years with active or convalescent COVID-19.

This clone was seen only a few times. The chain carries TRBV25-1 and TRBJ1-1; D possibly corresponds to TRBD1 (5 bases). CDR1 and CDR2 (germline): MGHDK, SYGVNS. The CDR3 has 13 amino acids. V lost 3 bases and J lost 3, with 8 bases in between. The CDR3 sequence: CASSEGGDTEAFF. The CDR3 DNA reads TGTGCCAGCAGTGAGGGGGGGGACACTGAAGCTTTCTTT.

The chain carries TRBV29-1 and TRBJ1-1; D gene ambiguous. This CDR3 contains 13 residues. Germline V gene lookup returns CDR1 SQVTM and CDR2 ANQGSEA. V was clipped by 3 bases and J by 5 bases, with 13 bases between them. The CDR3 is CSVDGEGGTEAFF. CDR3 nucleotide sequence: TGCAGCGTTGATGGGGAGGGAGGAACTGAAGCTTTCTTT.

The chain uses TRBV6-5 and TRBJ1-2; tentatively, D is TRBD1 (5 bases). The germline gives CDR1 MNHEY, CDR2 SVGAGI. This CDR3 region has 12 residues. V was shortened by 4 bases and J by 10 bases, with 13 bases between the two germline ends. DNA of the CDR3: TGTGCCAGCAGTTCCTCTACAGGTCTCTACACCTTC. Amino acid sequence: CASSSSTGLYTF.

This chain links TRBV4-1 with TRBJ2-1, with D maybe TRBD1 (5 bases). V was clipped by 0 bases and J by 3 bases, with 12 bases between them. The CDR3 runs to 16 residues. Germline assignment: CDR1 MGHRA and CDR2 YSYEKL. CDR3 in amino acids: CASSQENVGDYNEQFF. CDR3 nucleotides: TGCGCCAGCAGCCAAGAAAACGTAGGGGACTACAATGAGCAGTTCTTC.

The genes are TRBV9 and TRBJ2-3, with 7 bases identical to TRBD2. CDR1 and CDR2 (germline): SGDLS, YYNGEE. The J segment lost 4 bases and the V segment lost 3 bases, leaving 11 bases of the junction unmatched. This CDR3 contains 16 residues. CDR3 nucleotide sequence: TGTGCCAGCAGCGCTAGTTCGGGGGGAGAGTCAGATACGCAGTATTTT. Translated, it gives CASSASSGGESDTQYF.

The chain couples TRBV11-2 to TRBJ1-5; possibly TRBD1 for D (5 bases). The CDR3 is 15 amino acids. Germline-derived CDR1 and CDR2 are SGHAT and FQNNGV. Between the trimmed V and J ends, which lost 5 bases and 4 bases, there was a span of 15 bases. In DNA, the CDR3 is TGTGCCAGCAGCGCCCATGGGGGGTCGAATCAGCCCCAGCATTTT. This codes for CASSAHGGSNQPQHF.

The V gene is TRBV19, the J gene TRBJ2-1; 11 bases are a match to TRBD1. V dropped 3 bases and J dropped 7; count of bases not matched to a gene: 8. The CDR3 is 16 amino acids. CDR1 is LNHDA, CDR2 SQIVND, per germline (reference sequence). The CDR3 DNA follows: TGTGCCAGTAGTATGGCTTTGGGACAGGGGGGTAATGAGCAGTTCTTC. This sequence encodes CASSMALGQGGNEQFF.

CDR3 DNA sequence: TGTGCCAGCAGCTTGAACAGGGGTACTGAAGCTTTCTTT. Amino acids: CASSLNRGTEAFF. J is TRBJ1-1 and V is TRBV7-8; 7 bases map to TRBD1. The J segment lost 5 bases and the V segment lost 3 bases, leaving 3 bases of the junction unmatched. Germline V gives CDR1 SGHVS, CDR2 FQNEAQ. This CDR3 has 13 residues.

The CDR3 DNA follows: TGTGCCATCAGTGAGTCGATAGGGGCAGGTCAGCCCCAGCATTTT. It is translated as CAISESIGAGQPQHF. This chain links TRBV10-3 with TRBJ1-5; D might be TRBD1 (5 bases). V lost 0 bases, J lost 6 bases, and 12 bases lay in between. CDR1 ENHRY and CDR2 SYGVKD come from the germline V gene. This CDR3 region has 15 residues.

V usage is TRBV7-2 and J usage is TRBJ2-1, with D perhaps TRBD2 (5 bases). The CDR3 has 16 amino acids. From germline, CDR1 is SGHTA and CDR2 FQGNSA. V lost 1 base to trimming and J lost 0 bases, with 10 bases between them. CDR3 in DNA: TGTGCCAGCAGCTTAGTTTCCGGGATCTCCTACAATGAGCAGTTCTTC. This encodes CASSLVSGISYNEQFF.

The CDR3 reads CSVDPGGRYNEQFF. In DNA form, the CDR3 reads TGCAGCGTTGACCCCGGGGGAAGGTACAATGAGCAGTTCTTC. The chain uses TRBV29-1 and TRBJ2-1; D possibly corresponds to TRBD2 (6 bases). V lost 3 bases and J 4 bases, leaving 13 bases between the germline ends. CDR1 is SQVTM and CDR2 is ANQGSEA in the germline V gene. The CDR3 runs 14 residues.

The chain joins TRBV27 to TRBJ1-5, with D possibly being TRBD1 (5 bases). Trimming took 8 bases from V and 0 from J, leaving 17 bases between them. In germline, CDR1 is MNHEY, CDR2 SMNVEV (reference sequence). CDR3 length: 16 residues. CDR3 coding DNA: TGTGCCAGCGCCCCCCGAGGGGACTATAGCAATCAGCCCCAGCATTTT. Its translation: CASAPRGDYSNQPQHF.

V and J are TRBV19 and TRBJ1-1; D not certain. This CDR3 is 14 amino acids long. Germline lookup yields CDR1 LNHDA and CDR2 SQIVND (reference sequence). Trimming took off 9 bases at V and 5 bases at J, with 19 bases between the two ends. CDR3 coding DNA: TGTGCCAGAACGCGTACACCCTGGAGAACTGAAGCTTTCTTT. Its translation is CARTRTPWRTEAFF.

The chain employs TRBV2 and TRBJ2-6; D is possibly TRBD1 (5 bases). Germline values: CDR1 SNHLY, CDR2 FYNNEI. V was trimmed by 6 bases and J by 0 bases, leaving 9 bases between them. This CDR3 spans 15 amino acids. CDR3 loop: CASRTDSSGANVLTF. DNA of the CDR3: TGTGCCAGCAGGACAGACAGCTCTGGGGCCAACGTCCTGACTTTC.